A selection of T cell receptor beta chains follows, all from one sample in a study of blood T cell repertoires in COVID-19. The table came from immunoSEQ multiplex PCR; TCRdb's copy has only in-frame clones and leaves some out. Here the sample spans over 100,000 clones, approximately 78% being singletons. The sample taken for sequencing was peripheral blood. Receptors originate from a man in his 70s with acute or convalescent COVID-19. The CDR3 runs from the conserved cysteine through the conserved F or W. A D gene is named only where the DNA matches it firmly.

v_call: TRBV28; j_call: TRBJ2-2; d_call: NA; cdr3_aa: CASKQGNTGELFF; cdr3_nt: TGTGCCAGCAAACAGGGGAACACCGGGGAGCTGTTTTTT
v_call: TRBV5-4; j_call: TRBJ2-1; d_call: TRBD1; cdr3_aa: CASSPAGGAYNEQFF; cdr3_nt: TGTGCCAGCAGCCCTGCAGGGGGAGCTTACAATGAGCAGTTCTTC
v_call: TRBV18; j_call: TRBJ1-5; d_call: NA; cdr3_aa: CASSPLVGDQPQHF; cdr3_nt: TGTGCCAGCTCACCGCTAGTAGGGGATCAGCCCCAGCATTTT
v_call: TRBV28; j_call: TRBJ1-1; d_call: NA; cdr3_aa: CASRTVNTEAFF; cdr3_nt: TGTGCCAGCAGAACGGTGAACACTGAAGCTTTCTTT
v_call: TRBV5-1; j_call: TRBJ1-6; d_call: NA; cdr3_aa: CASSLAGEGSPLHF; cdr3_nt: TGCGCCAGCAGCTTGGCCGGGGAGGGGTCACCCCTCCACTTT
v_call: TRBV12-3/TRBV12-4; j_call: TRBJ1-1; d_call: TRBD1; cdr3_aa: CASTRTGFTEAFF; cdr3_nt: TGTGCCAGCACCAGGACAGGGTTCACTGAAGCTTTCTTT
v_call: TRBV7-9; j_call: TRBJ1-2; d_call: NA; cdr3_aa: CASQGTPYGYTF; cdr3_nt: TGTGCCAGCCAGGGGACCCCCTATGGCTACACCTTC
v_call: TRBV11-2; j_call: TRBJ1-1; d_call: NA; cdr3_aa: CASTLKRGGTEAFF; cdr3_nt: TGTGCCAGCACCTTAAAAAGGGGAGGCACTGAAGCTTTCTTT
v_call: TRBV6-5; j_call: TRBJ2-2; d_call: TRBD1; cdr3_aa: CASKTGTGFTGELFF; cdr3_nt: TGTGCCAGCAAAACCGGGACAGGGTTCACCGGGGAGCTGTTTTTT
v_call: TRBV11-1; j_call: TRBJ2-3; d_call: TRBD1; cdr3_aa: CASSQRQGADTQYF; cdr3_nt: TGTGCCAGCAGCCAGAGACAGGGCGCAGATACGCAGTATTTT
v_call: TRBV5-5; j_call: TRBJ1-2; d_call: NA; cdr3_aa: CASSFLTMSSF; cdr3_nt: TGTGCCAGCAGCTTTTTAACGATGTCGAGCTTC